These T cell receptor beta chains were read from a single sample in a study of Graves' ophthalmopathy and Graves' hyperthyroidism. One entry per CDR3 protein, called by TCRdb with MiXCR from the multiplex PCR reads. The table includes a few hundred thousand distinct CDR3 sequences, roughly 21% detected once. Sequenced material: peripheral blood. The receptor source for this set is a woman under 30 with stable Graves' hyperthyroidism. The CDR3 runs from the conserved cysteine through the conserved F or W. D genes are given only for firm matches. Clone size is stated in some rows and not others, as once, few, many or a class when expanded.

TRBV20-1	.	.	TRBJ1-3	CSAHEDGNTIYF	TGCAGTGCCCACGAAGACGGAAACACCATATATTTT
TRBV6-5	many	.	TRBJ2-7	CASSYQYEQYF	TGTGCCAGCAGTTACCAGTACGAGCAGTACTTC
TRBV27	many	.	TRBJ2-7	CASSFGQDYEQYF	TGTGCCAGCAGTTTCGGACAAGACTACGAGCAGTACTTC
TRBV27	many	TRBD2	TRBJ2-6	CASGPSGRASGANVLTF	TGTGCCAGCGGCCCTAGCGGGAGGGCCTCCGGGGCCAACGTCCTGACTTTC
TRBV6-1	.	TRBD1	TRBJ2-7	CASIPGTGYYEQYF	TGTGCCAGCATCCCGGGGACAGGTTACTACGAGCAGTACTTC
TRBV29-1	many	TRBD1	TRBJ2-5	CSVKSGRGSGETQYF	TGCAGCGTTAAGAGCGGCAGGGGGAGTGGGGAGACCCAGTACTTC
TRBV7-3	.	.	TRBJ2-4	CASSLKILGSKNIQYF	TGTGCCAGCAGCTTAAAGATCTTGGGCAGCAAAAACATTCAGTACTTC
TRBV6-2/TRBV6-3	many	TRBD2	TRBJ2-7	CASSYSRGLAGVPHEQYF	TGTGCCAGCAGTTATTCTCGAGGACTAGCGGGAGTTCCCCACGAGCAGTACTTC
TRBV12-3/TRBV12-4	many	TRBD2	TRBJ2-2	CASSYSGSTGELFF	TGTGCCAGCAGTTATAGCGGGAGCACCGGGGAGCTGTTTTTT
TRBV28	.	.	TRBJ1-1	CASSLPGLYTEAFF	TGTGCCAGCAGTTTGCCGGGCCTCTATACTGAAGCTTTCTTT
TRBV12-3/TRBV12-4	.	.	TRBJ1-5	CASTQALAQPQHF	TGTGCCAGCACCCAGGCTCTGGCGCAGCCCCAGCATTTT
TRBV12-3/TRBV12-4	many	TRBD1	TRBJ1-2	CASSLVGGRFYGYTF	TGTGCCAGCAGTTTAGTAGGGGGCCGGTTCTATGGCTACACCTTC
TRBV11-2	.	.	TRBJ1-1	CASSLVRGGVFTEAFF	TGTGCCAGCAGCTTAGTAAGGGGGGGAGTGTTCACTGAAGCTTTCTTT
TRBV6-2/TRBV6-3	.	.	TRBJ2-7	CASSYALGTPRSSYEQYF	TGTGCCAGCAGTTATGCCCTTGGGACGCCTAGGAGCTCCTACGAGCAGTACTTC
TRBV11-2	many	.	TRBJ2-7	CASSASPGGGEQYF	TGTGCCAGCAGCGCAAGCCCAGGGGGGGGCGAGCAGTACTTC
TRBV6-2/TRBV6-3	few	.	TRBJ2-5	CASSYTRQETQYF	TGTGCCAGCAGTTACACCAGACAAGAGACCCAGTACTTC
TRBV29-1	many	.	TRBJ1-1	CSAKAGMNTEAFF	TGCAGCGCAAAGGCAGGGATGAACACTGAAGCTTTCTTT
TRBV7-2	few	.	TRBJ1-6	CASSLAGPLNSPLHF	TGTGCCAGCAGCTTAGCGGGTCCTTTAAATTCACCCCTCCACTTT
TRBV28	few	.	TRBJ2-5	CASSFGQGKTQYF	TGTGCCAGCAGTTTTGGGCAGGGCAAGACCCAGTACTTC
TRBV10-3	.	TRBD2	TRBJ2-5	CAISDSSGRSQETQYF	TGTGCCATCAGTGATTCTAGCGGGAGATCCCAAGAGACCCAGTACTTC
TRBV25-1	few	.	TRBJ2-7	CASSPPPGNTYEQYF	TGTGCCAGCAGTCCCCCCCCCGGGAATACCTACGAGCAGTACTTC
TRBV13	many	.	TRBJ2-5	CASSQGETSFKETQYF	TGTGCCAGCAGCCAGGGCGAAACTAGCTTTAAAGAGACCCAGTACTTC
TRBV7-3	many	.	TRBJ2-7	CASSLRGRDEQYF	TGTGCCAGCAGCTTAAGGGGTCGAGACGAGCAGTACTTC
TRBV12-3/TRBV12-4	.	.	TRBJ1-2	CASSLIPGMDGYTF	TGTGCCAGCAGTTTAATTCCAGGGATGGATGGCTACACCTTC
TRBV6-1	once	TRBD2	TRBJ2-5	CASGEGVETQYF	TGTGCCAGCGGGGAGGGCGTAGAGACCCAGTACTTC
TRBV9	.	TRBD1	TRBJ1-2	CASSGGIRGGFYGYTF	TGTGCCAGCAGCGGAGGAATCAGGGGGGGGTTCTATGGCTACACCTTC
TRBV6-5	.	.	TRBJ1-2	CASSLGQFNYGYTF	TGTGCCAGCAGTTTAGGACAGTTTAACTATGGCTACACCTTC
TRBV20-1	many	.	TRBJ2-5	CSAIAVQETQYF	TGCAGTGCTATTGCGGTGCAAGAGACCCAGTACTTC
TRBV28	many	.	TRBJ2-2	CASSGGWTGELFF	TGTGCCAGCAGTGGGGGGTGGACCGGGGAGCTGTTTTTT
TRBV6-1	.	.	TRBJ2-7	CASKGTYEQYF	TGTGCCAGCAAGGGAACCTACGAGCAGTACTTC
TRBV20-1	many	.	TRBJ1-5	CSASNQGINQPQHF	TGCAGTGCTAGTAACCAGGGTATCAATCAGCCCCAGCATTTT
TRBV30	many	.	TRBJ1-1	CAWRDTEAFF	TGTGCCTGGAGGGACACTGAAGCTTTCTTT